What follows are 21 T cell receptor beta chains derived from one specimen sequenced in a study of shared clonotypes between healthy human individuals. The method was immunoSEQ multiplex PCR; TCRdb's version includes in-frame clones alone and lacks a portion of them. The sample lists a few hundred thousand clones; around three quarters were seen once. What was sequenced was PBMCs. Receptors originate from a woman between 40 and 50 years old in good health. Some clones in this sample may be carry-over from other donors' samples.

The rearrangement joins TRBV18 to TRBJ2-1; D is possibly TRBD2 (6 bases). CDR1 is KGHSH and CDR2 is LQKENI in the germline V gene. CDR3 size: 15 residues. The germline V and J ends were trimmed by 3 bases and 3 bases, with 12 bases remaining between them. The CDR3 is CASSPRTTDYNEQFF. The CDR3 nucleotides read TGTGCCAGCTCACCGAGGACTACCGACTACAATGAGCAGTTCTTC. Full variable domain (outside the CDR3, taken from reference TRBV18 and TRBJ2-1): NAGVMQNPRHLVRRRGQEARLRCSPMKGHSHVYWYRQLPEEGLKFMVYLQKENIIDESGMPKERFSAEFPKEGPSILRIQQVVRGDSAAYFCASSPRTTDYNEQFFGPGTRLTVL.

CDR3: CASSELRESQPQHF. DNA of the CDR3: TGTGCCAGCAGTGAACTCCGGGAGTCTCAGCCCCAGCATTTT. The rearrangement joins TRBV2 to TRBJ1-5, with D hard to call. From germline, CDR1 is SNHLY and CDR2 FYNNEI. The V end lost 2 bases, the J end lost 6 bases, and 11 bases lay between the germline ends. CDR3 length equals 14 residues.

V and J are TRBV5-1 and TRBJ2-7; TRBD2 matches at 11 bases. Germline lookup yields CDR1 SGHRS and CDR2 YFSETQ. The CDR3 length is 16 residues. Germline trimming cut 0 bases from V and 4 bases from J; bases unmatched to any gene: 6. The CDR3 reads CASSLVLAGVYYEQYF. CDR3 nucleotide sequence: TGCGCCAGCAGCTTGGTACTAGCGGGAGTCTATTACGAGCAGTACTTC. Looking up the rest from reference TRBV5-1 and TRBJ2-7 gives the full variable domain: KAGVTQTPRYLIKTRGQQVTLSCSPISGHRSVSWYQQTPGQGLQFLFEYFSETQRNKGNFPGRFSGRQFSNSRSEMNVSTLELGDSALYLCASSLVLAGVYYEQYFGPGTRLTVT.

This clone appeared once. This rearrangement joins TRBV6-1 to TRBJ2-5; 12 bases line up with TRBD2. The CDR3 contains 15 residues. Germline lookup yields CDR1 MNHNS and CDR2 SASEGT. The junction had 11 bases not matched to a gene; V was cut back by 2 bases and J by 13 bases. Written as DNA, the CDR3 is TGTGCCAGCAGTGAAACGCAGGGACTAGCGGGCTTCATGTACTTC. Protein: CASSETQGLAGFMYF.

J is TRBJ2-1 and V is TRBV9; perhaps TRBD1 as D (6 bases). This CDR3 has 14 amino acids. Germline V gene sequence: CDR1 SGDLS, CDR2 YYNGEE. V was pared by 6 bases and J by 8 bases, with 18 bases between. The CDR3 reads CASNRLIQGDEQFF. CDR3 nucleotide sequence: TGTGCCAGCAACCGACTTATACAGGGAGATGAGCAGTTCTTC.

This clone was found a few times. This chain joins TRBV30 and TRBJ2-6, with D possibly being TRBD1 or TRBD2 (5 bases each). This CDR3 comprises 18 residues. Germline V gives CDR1 GTSNPN, CDR2 SVGIG (reference sequence). The V end was cut by 5 bases, the J end by 0 bases, with 20 bases between. The CDR3 DNA is TGTGCCTGGTTCTCGGTCGGGACCGTGTACTCTGGGGCCAACGTCCTGACTTTC. It is translated as CAWFSVGTVYSGANVLTF.

This chain connects TRBV9 to TRBJ1-1; D is uncertain. Germline lookup yields CDR1 SGDLS and CDR2 YYNGEE. V was pared by 0 bases and J by 1 base, with 16 bases between. This CDR3 contains 17 residues. This chain's CDR3 is CASSVGREIAPNTEAFF. The CDR3 DNA follows: TGTGCCAGCAGCGTAGGAAGGGAAATCGCCCCGAACACTGAAGCTTTCTTT.

V gene TRBV27 combines with J gene TRBJ1-3; 9 bases are a match to TRBD1. V was clipped by 5 bases and J by 3 bases; unmatched bases: 5. Germline assignment: CDR1 MNHEY and CDR2 SMNVEV (reference sequence). The CDR3 runs 15 residues. In nucleotides, the CDR3 is TGTGCCAGCAGTCCCCGGACAGGGGTTGGAAACACCATATATTTT. Protein: CASSPRTGVGNTIYF.

In regard to this clone: No conserved phenylalanine or tryptophan is present at the end of the CDR3, so a read error is the likely explanation. The J gene is TRBJ2-7, the V gene TRBV15, with D perhaps given as TRBD1 or TRBD2 (5 bases each). The CDR3 has 14 residues. Per germline, CDR1 LNHNV and CDR2 YYDKDF (reference sequence). CDR3 sequence (DNA): TGTGCCATCAGCAGAGAGGGGCTATCTGGGGAGCAGTACTAC. Translating it yields CAISREGLSGEQYY.

The genes are TRBV5-4 and TRBJ2-5, with D possibly being TRBD2 (5 bases). The V and J ends lost 6 bases and 4 bases respectively, with 16 bases between them. CDR1 is SGHNT, CDR2 YYREEE, per germline (reference sequence). This CDR3 has 14 amino acids. The CDR3 sequence: CASTMDRGSETQYF. CDR3 coding DNA: TGTGCCAGCACAATGGACCGCGGGTCAGAGACCCAGTACTTC.

The genes are TRBV7-8 and TRBJ1-5, with D possibly matching TRBD1 (5 bases). Per the germline V gene, CDR1 is SGHVS and CDR2 is FQNEAQ. The CDR3 extends over 14 amino acids. Trimming left V 5 bases short and J 7 bases short, with 15 bases between. CDR3 nucleotide sequence: TGTGCCAGCAGCCTGGGGCTGGATCCCCAGCCCCAGCATTTT. Translated: CASSLGLDPQPQHF.

This chain joins TRBV6-1 and TRBJ2-7; D perhaps matches TRBD1 (5 bases). Germline V lookup: CDR1 MNHNS, CDR2 SASEGT. The V gene lost 3 bases and the J gene lost 2 bases, with 5 bases spanning the gap. There are 12 residues in the CDR3. The CDR3 here is CASSDRAYEQYF. In DNA, the CDR3 is TGTGCCAGCAGTGACAGGGCCTACGAGCAGTACTTC.

This chain joins TRBV6-6 and TRBJ2-5, with D possibly matching TRBD2 (6 bases). The germline CDR1 and CDR2 sequences are MNHNY and SVGAGI (reference sequence). V gave up 5 bases and J gave up 4 bases, with 11 bases separating them. This CDR3 is built from 13 residues. CDR3 DNA sequence: TGTGCCAGCAGTACAATGCGGGGAGAGACCCAGTACTTC. Translating gives CASSTMRGETQYF.

This clone appeared once. The CDR3 loop reads CASRRAGNTGELFF. CDR3 DNA: TGTGCCAGCAGACGAGCAGGGAACACCGGGGAGCTGTTTTTT. The chain combines TRBV27 with TRBJ2-2, with unresolved D. Trimming took off 6 bases at V and 1 base at J, with 9 bases between the two ends. Germline V lookup: CDR1 MNHEY, CDR2 SMNVEV (reference sequence). CDR3 length equals 14 residues.

V is TRBV6-5 and J is TRBJ2-5, with TRBD2 as a possible D gene (5 bases). CDR1 is MNHEY, CDR2 SVGAGI, per germline. V lost 0 bases, J lost 1 base, and 12 bases lay in between. The CDR3 loop spans 16 amino acids. CDR3 protein: CASSYSSLRAQETQYF. The CDR3 nucleotides read TGTGCCAGCAGTTACTCATCATTGCGGGCCCAAGAGACCCAGTACTTC.

The genes are TRBV5-1 and TRBJ1-3; tentative D call: TRBD1 (6 bases). CDR1 and CDR2 from the germline V gene are SGHRS and YFSETQ. Trimming shortened V by 0 bases and J by 2 bases, and 6 bases separated the two germline ends. The CDR3 is made up of 14 amino acids. The CDR3, as DNA: TGCGCCAGCAGCTTGGGGGACACTGGAAACACCATATATTTT. It codes for CASSLGDTGNTIYF. The whole variable domain, remainder taken from reference TRBV5-1 and TRBJ1-3, is KAGVTQTPRYLIKTRGQQVTLSCSPISGHRSVSWYQQTPGQGLQFLFEYFSETQRNKGNFPGRFSGRQFSNSRSEMNVSTLELGDSALYLCASSLGDTGNTIYFGEGSWLTVV.

A few counts support this clone. The rearrangement uses TRBV28 and TRBJ2-1; 12 nucleotides match TRBD2. Germline CDR1 reads MDHEN; CDR2 reads SYDVKM. CDR3 size: 15 residues. V gave up 4 bases and J gave up 5 bases; unmatched junction bases: 3. This CDR3 is CASSWTSGNHNEQFF. Here the CDR3 DNA reads TGTGCCAGCAGTTGGACTAGCGGGAACCACAATGAGCAGTTCTTC.

The sample holds a few counts of this clone. The CDR3 loop is CASSSNGEYNEQFF. The DNA for the CDR3 is TGTGCCAGCAGCAGCAACGGGGAATACAATGAGCAGTTCTTC. The chain uses TRBV6-4 and TRBJ2-1; weak D call: TRBD2 (5 bases). The germline gives CDR1 MRHNA, CDR2 SNTAGT. Trimming took off 6 bases at V and 4 bases at J, with 13 bases between the two ends. CDR3 length: 14 residues.

The CDR3 spells CASSLPNRRRTDKSYGYTF. CDR3 bases: TGTGCCAGCAGCTTACCGAACCGCCGACGGACAGATAAAAGCTATGGCTACACCTTC. V usage is TRBV7-9 and J usage is TRBJ1-2; tentatively, D is TRBD1 (6 bases). Trimming pared 2 bases from V and 4 bases from J, leaving 26 bases between. The CDR3 covers 19 residues. CDR1 SEHNR and CDR2 FQNEAQ come from the germline V gene (reference sequence). The full variable domain, its missing parts supplied by reference TRBV7-9 and TRBJ1-2, is DTGVSQNPRHKITKRGQNVTFRCDPISEHNRLYWYRQTLGQGPEFLTYFQNEAQLEKSRLLSDRFSAERPKGSFSTLEIQRTEQGDSAMYLCASSLPNRRRTDKSYGYTFGSGTRLTVV.

At least ten counts were recorded for this clone. The chain combines TRBV5-4 with TRBJ2-2; D not certain. CDR1 and CDR2 (germline): SGHNT, YYREEE (reference sequence). V lost 5 bases, J lost 1 base, and 6 bases lay in between. CDR3 length equals 13 residues. This CDR3 is CASRQLNTGELFF. In DNA form, the CDR3 reads TGTGCCAGCAGACAGCTGAACACCGGGGAGCTGTTTTTT. Looking up the rest from reference TRBV5-4 and TRBJ2-2 gives the full variable domain: ETGVTQSPTHLIKTRGQQVTLRCSSQSGHNTVSWYQQALGQGPQFIFQYYREEENGRGNFPPRFSGLQFPNYSSELNVNALELDDSALYLCASRQLNTGELFFGEGSRLTVL.

V is TRBV4-2 and J is TRBJ2-3; D gene unclear. CDR1 and CDR2 (germline): LGHNA, YNFKEQ. This CDR3 comprises 15 residues. Trimming removed 4 bases from V and 2 bases from J, with 13 bases in between. CDR3 DNA: TGTGCCAGCAGCCCCCGGGTGGCGGACACAGATACGCAGTATTTT. It encodes CASSPRVADTDTQYF.